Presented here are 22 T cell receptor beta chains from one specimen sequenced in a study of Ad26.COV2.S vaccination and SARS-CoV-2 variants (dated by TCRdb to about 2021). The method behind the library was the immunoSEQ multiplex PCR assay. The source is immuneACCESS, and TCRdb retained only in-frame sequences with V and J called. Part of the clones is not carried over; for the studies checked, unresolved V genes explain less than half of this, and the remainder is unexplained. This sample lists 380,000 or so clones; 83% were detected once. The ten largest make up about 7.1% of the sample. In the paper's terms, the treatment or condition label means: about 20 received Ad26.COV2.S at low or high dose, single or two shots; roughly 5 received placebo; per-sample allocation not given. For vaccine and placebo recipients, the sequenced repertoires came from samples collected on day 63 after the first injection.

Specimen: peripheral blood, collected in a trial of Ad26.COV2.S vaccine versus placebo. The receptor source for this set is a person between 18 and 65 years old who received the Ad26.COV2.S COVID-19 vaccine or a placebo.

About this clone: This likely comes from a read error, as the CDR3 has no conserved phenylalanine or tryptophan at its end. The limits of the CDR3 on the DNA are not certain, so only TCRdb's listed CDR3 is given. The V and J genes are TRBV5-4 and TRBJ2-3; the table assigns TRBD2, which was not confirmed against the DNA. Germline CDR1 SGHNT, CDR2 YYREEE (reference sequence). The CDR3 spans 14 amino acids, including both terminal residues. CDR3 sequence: CASSLPGVEVAGAI.

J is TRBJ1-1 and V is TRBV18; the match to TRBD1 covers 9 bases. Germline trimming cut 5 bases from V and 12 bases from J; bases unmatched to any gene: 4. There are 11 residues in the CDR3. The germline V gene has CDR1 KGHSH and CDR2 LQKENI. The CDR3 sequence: CASSAGTGTFF. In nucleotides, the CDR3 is TGTGCCAGCTCAGCCGGGACAGGGACTTTCTTT.

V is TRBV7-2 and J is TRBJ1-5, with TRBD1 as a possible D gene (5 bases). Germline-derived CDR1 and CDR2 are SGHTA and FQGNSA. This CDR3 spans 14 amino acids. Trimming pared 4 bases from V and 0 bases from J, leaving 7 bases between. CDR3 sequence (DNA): TGTGCCAGCAGCTGGGGCAGTAGCAATCAGCCCCAGCATTTT. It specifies CASSWGSSNQPQHF.

DNA of the CDR3: TGTGCCAGCAGTTACTCGGAACCTCCCTACGGAGCTTTCTTT. It codes for CASSYSEPPYGAFF. The chain couples TRBV6-5 to TRBJ1-1, with D uncertain. Per the germline V gene, CDR1 is MNHEY and CDR2 is SVGAGI. This CDR3 region has 14 residues. The V gene lost 0 bases and the J gene lost 10 bases, with 15 bases spanning the gap.

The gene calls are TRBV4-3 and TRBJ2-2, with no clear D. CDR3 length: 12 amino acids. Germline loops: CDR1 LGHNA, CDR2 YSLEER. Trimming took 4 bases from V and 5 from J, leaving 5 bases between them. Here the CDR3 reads CASSPQTGELFF. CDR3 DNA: TGCGCCAGCAGCCCTCAAACCGGGGAGCTGTTTTTT.

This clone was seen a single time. CDR3 sequence: CASSPPTGITTEAFF. In nucleotides, the CDR3 is TGTGCCAGCAGTCCGCCCACAGGGATTACAACTGAAGCTTTCTTT. V is TRBV28 and J is TRBJ1-1; perhaps TRBD1 as D (6 bases). In germline, CDR1 is MDHEN, CDR2 SYDVKM. CDR3 length: 15 residues. V dropped 5 bases and J dropped 5 bases, with 18 bases sitting between them.

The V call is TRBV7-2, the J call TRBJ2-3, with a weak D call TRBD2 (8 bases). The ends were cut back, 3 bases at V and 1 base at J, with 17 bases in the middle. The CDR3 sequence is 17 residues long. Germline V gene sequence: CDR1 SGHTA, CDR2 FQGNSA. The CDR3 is CASSFRGGQGGTDTQYF. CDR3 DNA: TGTGCCAGCAGCTTTCGCGGGGGGCAGGGGGGCACAGATACGCAGTATTTT.

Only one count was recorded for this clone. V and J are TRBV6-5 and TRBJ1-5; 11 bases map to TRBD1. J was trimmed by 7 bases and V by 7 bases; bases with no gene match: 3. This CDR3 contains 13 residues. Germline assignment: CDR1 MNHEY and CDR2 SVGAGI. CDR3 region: CASKGTGGQPQHF. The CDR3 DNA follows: TGTGCCAGCAAGGGGACAGGGGGGCAGCCCCAGCATTTT.

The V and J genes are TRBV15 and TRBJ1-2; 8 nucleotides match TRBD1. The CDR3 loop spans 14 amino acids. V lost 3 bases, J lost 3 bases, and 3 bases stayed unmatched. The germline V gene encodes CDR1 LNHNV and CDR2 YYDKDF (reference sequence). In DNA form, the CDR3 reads TGTGCCACCAGCAGGGGACAGGATGACTATGGCTACACCTTC. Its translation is CATSRGQDDYGYTF.

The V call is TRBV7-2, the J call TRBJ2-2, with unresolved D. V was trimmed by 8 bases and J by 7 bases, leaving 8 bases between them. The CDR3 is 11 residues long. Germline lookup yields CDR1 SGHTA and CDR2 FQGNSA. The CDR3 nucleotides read TGTGCCAGCGGACGTATCGGGGAGCTGTTTTTT. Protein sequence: CASGRIGELFF.

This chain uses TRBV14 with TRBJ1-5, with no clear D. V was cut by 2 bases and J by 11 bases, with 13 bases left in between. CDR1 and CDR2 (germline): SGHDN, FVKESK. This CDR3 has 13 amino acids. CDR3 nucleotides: TGTGCCAGCAGCCAACCGCCGGAGCTGACCCAGCATTTT. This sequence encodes CASSQPPELTQHF.

The CDR3 DNA sequence: TGCGCCAGCAGCCAGTCTAGCGGGAGGTCCTACGAGCAGTACTTC. It encodes CASSQSSGRSYEQYF. This chain links TRBV4-1 with TRBJ2-7; 11 nucleotides line up with TRBD2. V lost 3 bases and J lost 1; bases outside the gene matches: 2. The CDR3 loop spans 15 amino acids. Germline V gene lookup returns CDR1 MGHRA and CDR2 YSYEKL.

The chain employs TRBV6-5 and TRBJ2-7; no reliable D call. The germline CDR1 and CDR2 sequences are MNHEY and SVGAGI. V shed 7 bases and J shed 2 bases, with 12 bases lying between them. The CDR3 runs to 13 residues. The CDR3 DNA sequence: TGTGCCAGCACCAAGGGTGTTACCTACGAGCAGTACTTC. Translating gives CASTKGVTYEQYF.

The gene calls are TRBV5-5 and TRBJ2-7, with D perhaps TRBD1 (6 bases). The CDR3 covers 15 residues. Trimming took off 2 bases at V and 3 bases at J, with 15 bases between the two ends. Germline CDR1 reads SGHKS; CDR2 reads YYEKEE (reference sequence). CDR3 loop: CASSLTSGDIYEQYF. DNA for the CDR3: TGTGCCAGCAGCTTAACGTCAGGGGATATCTACGAGCAGTACTTC.

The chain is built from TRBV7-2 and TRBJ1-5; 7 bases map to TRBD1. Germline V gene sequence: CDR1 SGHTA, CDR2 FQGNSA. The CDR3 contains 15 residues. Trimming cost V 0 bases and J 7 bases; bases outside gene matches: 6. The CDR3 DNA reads TGTGCCAGCAGCTTAGCCGTAGGGGGCGGGCAGCCCCAGCATTTT. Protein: CASSLAVGGGQPQHF. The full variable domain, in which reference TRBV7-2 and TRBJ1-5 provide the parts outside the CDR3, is GAGVSQSPSNKVTEKGKDVELRCDPISGHTALYWYRQSLGQGLEFLIYFQGNSAPDKSGLPSDRFSAERTGGSVSTLTIQRTQQEDSAVYLCASSLAVGGGQPQHFGDGTRLSIL.

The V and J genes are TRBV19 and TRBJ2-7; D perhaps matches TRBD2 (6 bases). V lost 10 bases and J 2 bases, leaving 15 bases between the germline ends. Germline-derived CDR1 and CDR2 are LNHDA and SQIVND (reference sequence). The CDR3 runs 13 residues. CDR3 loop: CATGQGLTYEQYF. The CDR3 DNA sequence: TGTGCCACCGGTCAGGGACTGACCTACGAGCAGTACTTC. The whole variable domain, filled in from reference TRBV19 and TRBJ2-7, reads DGGITQSPKYLFRKEGQNVTLSCEQNLNHDAMYWYRQDPGQGLRLIYYSQIVNDFQKGDIAEGYSVSREKKESFPLTVTSAQKNPTAFYLCATGQGLTYEQYFGPGTRLTVT.

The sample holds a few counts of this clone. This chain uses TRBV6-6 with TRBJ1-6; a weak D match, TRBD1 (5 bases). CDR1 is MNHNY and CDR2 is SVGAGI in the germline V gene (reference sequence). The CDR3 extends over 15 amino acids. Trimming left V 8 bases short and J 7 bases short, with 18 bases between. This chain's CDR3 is CASSFRDRGNSPLHF. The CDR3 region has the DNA TGTGCCAGCTCATTTCGGGACCGGGGGAATTCACCCCTCCACTTT.

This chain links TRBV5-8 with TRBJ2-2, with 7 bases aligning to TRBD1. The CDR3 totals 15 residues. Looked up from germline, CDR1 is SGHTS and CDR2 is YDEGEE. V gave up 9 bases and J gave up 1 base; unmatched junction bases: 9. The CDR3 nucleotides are TGTGCCACGACTCGAGGGGGCCAGAACACCGGGGAGCTGTTTTTT. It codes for CATTRGGQNTGELFF.

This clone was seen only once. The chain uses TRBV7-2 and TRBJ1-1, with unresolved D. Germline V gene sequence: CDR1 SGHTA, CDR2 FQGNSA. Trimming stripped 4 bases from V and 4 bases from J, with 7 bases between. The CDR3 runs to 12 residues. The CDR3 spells CASSSVVTEAFF. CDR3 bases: TGTGCCAGCAGCTCGGTAGTCACTGAAGCTTTCTTT.

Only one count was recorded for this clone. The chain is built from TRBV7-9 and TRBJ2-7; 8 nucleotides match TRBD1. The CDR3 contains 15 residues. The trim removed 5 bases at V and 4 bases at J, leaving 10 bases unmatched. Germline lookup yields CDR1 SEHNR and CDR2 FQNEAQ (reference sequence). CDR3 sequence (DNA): TGTGCCAGCAGCACGACAGGGGCTAATGATTACGAGCAGTACTTC. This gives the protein CASSTTGANDYEQYF.

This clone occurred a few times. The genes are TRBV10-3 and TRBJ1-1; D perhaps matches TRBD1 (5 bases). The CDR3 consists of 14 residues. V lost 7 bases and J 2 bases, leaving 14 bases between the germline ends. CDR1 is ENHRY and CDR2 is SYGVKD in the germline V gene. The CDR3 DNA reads TGTGCCATCAAGAGAGGGGAGGGTAACACTGAAGCTTTCTTT. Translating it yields CAIKRGEGNTEAFF.

The CDR3 bases are TGTGCCAGCAGCCGAAACTTAGGTGGGTTTCTCGAGCGAGGCTACACCTTC. Protein product: CASSRNLGGFLERGYTF. The chain employs TRBV7-9 and TRBJ1-2; D is uncertain. Germline V CDR1 and CDR2: SEHNR, FQNEAQ (reference sequence). V shed 5 bases and J shed 8 bases, with 27 bases lying between them. This CDR3 has 17 residues.